These 21 T cell receptor beta chains were all obtained from the same sample, sequenced in a study of cytomegalovirus exposure and HLA in healthy donors. Use of 60 Vbeta and 13 Jbeta primers characterized the PCR. TCRdb keeps only in-frame clones here, not all; method: immunoSEQ multiplex PCR. Of about 69,000 clones listed, approximately 74% are singletons. The sequenced sample was PBMCs. Every receptor here comes from a woman aged 25 to 45 in good health and CMV-seropositive.

The rearrangement links TRBV29-1 to TRBJ1-2; TRBD1 aligns across 9 bases. The junction had 3 bases not matched to a gene; V was cut back by 0 bases and J by 4 bases. Germline V gives CDR1 SQVTM, CDR2 ANQGSEA. The CDR3 is made up of 14 amino acids. The CDR3 loop reads CSVEDRDRVYGYTF. CDR3 sequence (DNA): TGCAGCGTTGAAGACCGGGACAGGGTCTATGGCTACACCTTC.

The chain couples TRBV28 to TRBJ1-5, with D possibly matching TRBD1 (6 bases). V was trimmed by 6 bases and J by 5 bases, leaving 11 bases between them. This CDR3 region has 13 residues. In germline, CDR1 is MDHEN, CDR2 SYDVKM. CDR3 in amino acids: CASSSGVYQPQHF. The CDR3 coding sequence is TGTGCCAGCAGCTCAGGGGTCTATCAGCCCCAGCATTTT.

The chain has TRBV29-1 and TRBJ2-7, with 8 positions matching TRBD2. CDR1 SQVTM and CDR2 ANQGSEA come from the germline V gene. The CDR3 sequence is 14 residues long. Losses at the gene ends were 6 bases for V and 6 bases for J; bases not matched to a gene: 13. The CDR3 DNA follows: TGCAGCGTAGCCGGGAGGGAGGGCGGGGTCGAGCAGTACTTC. Its translation: CSVAGREGGVEQYF.

The V and J genes are TRBV19 and TRBJ2-1; 8 nucleotides align to TRBD2. The CDR3 covers 16 residues. Germline loops: CDR1 LNHDA, CDR2 SQIVND (reference sequence). V was pared by 5 bases and J by 4 bases, with 10 bases of the junction left unmatched. CDR3 in amino acids: CASSRLGREVYNEQFF. The CDR3 DNA sequence: TGTGCCAGTAGTCGTCTTGGGCGGGAGGTGTACAATGAGCAGTTCTTC. The variable domain in full, completed from reference TRBV19 and TRBJ2-1, reads DGGITQSPKYLFRKEGQNVTLSCEQNLNHDAMYWYRQDPGQGLRLIYYSQIVNDFQKGDIAEGYSVSREKKESFPLTVTSAQKNPTAFYLCASSRLGREVYNEQFFGPGTRLTVL.

This rearrangement joins TRBV7-6 to TRBJ2-2, with D unclear. Germline CDR1 SGHVS, CDR2 FNYEAQ. This CDR3 comprises 12 residues. V shed 5 bases and J shed 7 bases, with 8 bases lying between them. CDR3: CASSTPGGELFF. For the CDR3, the DNA is TGTGCCAGCAGCACCCCGGGCGGGGAGCTGTTTTTT.

This clone has just a few counts. The chain employs TRBV10-3 and TRBJ2-5, with a possible D match to TRBD2 (5 bases). V lost 3 bases, J lost 0 bases, and 8 bases lay in between. This CDR3 is 14 amino acids long. Germline CDR1 reads ENHRY; CDR2 reads SYGVKD. CDR3 amino acids: CAISDSVYQETQYF. CDR3 bases: TGTGCCATCAGTGATAGCGTGTACCAAGAGACCCAGTACTTC.

This rearrangement joins TRBV10-3 to TRBJ2-3; 12 nucleotides match TRBD2. With 3 bases clipped from V and 4 bases from J, the junction kept 5 bases outside the gene matches. Germline V gene data show CDR1 as ENHRY and CDR2 as SYGVKD. The CDR3 length is 16 residues. CDR3 nucleotides: TGTGCCATCAGTGACCCTAGCGGGAGGGCCGCAGATACGCAGTATTTT. It yields the protein CAISDPSGRAADTQYF.

About this clone itself: At one end, the junction sequence differs from germline, possibly due to a read error. This chain connects TRBV7-9 to TRBJ2-7; 7 positions agree with TRBD2. The CDR3 sequence is 12 residues long. The germline gives CDR1 SEHNR, CDR2 FQNEAQ (reference sequence). The DNA of the CDR3 is TGTTCCAGCAGCCAAGGGGACTACGTGCAGTACTTC. Translating gives CSSSQGDYVQYF.

This clone was seen a handful of times. In nucleotides, the CDR3 is TGTGCCAGCAGCTACGGGGGGGATAAAAAACCCCTCCACTTT. Its protein product is CASSYGGDKKPLHF. This chain links TRBV7-8 with TRBJ1-6, with D tentatively TRBD1 (5 bases). Germline loops: CDR1 SGHVS, CDR2 FQNEAQ. The CDR3 length is 14 residues. Trimming took off 4 bases at V and 12 bases at J, with 16 bases between the two ends.

The rearrangement links TRBV7-9 to TRBJ1-1; 9 nucleotides line up with TRBD1. The CDR3 extends over 16 amino acids. The germline gives CDR1 SEHNR, CDR2 FQNEAQ (reference sequence). V was clipped by 6 bases and J by 2 bases; unmatched bases: 10. The CDR3 DNA is TGTGCCAGCAGTTTACAGGGGGCCATTTCTAACACTGAAGCTTTCTTT. Translated, it gives CASSLQGAISNTEAFF.

V gene TRBV7-2 combines with J gene TRBJ2-7; 10 bases are shared with TRBD2. The CDR3 loop spans 16 amino acids. The ends lost 4 bases at V and 1 base at J; junction bases unmatched: 7. Germline V gives CDR1 SGHTA, CDR2 FQGNSA. The CDR3 sequence: CASSSSLAGDSYEQYF. The CDR3 DNA sequence: TGTGCCAGCAGCTCCTCCCTAGCGGGGGATTCCTACGAGCAGTACTTC.

Concerning this clone: Its ends do not fully match the called genes, so a read error is possible. The chain couples TRBV5-1 to TRBJ1-1; 8 positions match TRBD1. CDR3 size: 15 residues. Germline loops: CDR1 SGHRS, CDR2 YFSETQ. DNA for the CDR3: TGCGCCAGCAGGTTGGACAGGGTACGAGGGACTGAAGCTTTCTTT. It is translated as CASRLDRVRGTEAFF.

J is TRBJ2-7 and V is TRBV6-5; maybe TRBD1 (6 bases). This CDR3 is built from 14 residues. The V and J ends lost 4 bases and 2 bases respectively, with 12 bases between them. Germline values: CDR1 MNHEY, CDR2 SVGAGI. CDR3 nucleotide sequence: TGTGCCAGCAGTTTCCCTGGACAGCCCTACGAGCAGTACTTC. Encoded protein: CASSFPGQPYEQYF.

This sequence joins TRBV9 and TRBJ2-3; possible D gene TRBD1, 6 bases. CDR3 length equals 14 residues. The germline gives CDR1 SGDLS, CDR2 YYNGEE. The V end lost 0 bases, the J end lost 5 bases, and 10 bases lay between the germline ends. CDR3 in DNA: TGTGCCAGCAGCGTAGACGAGGGGGTAGATACGCAGTATTTT. This translates into CASSVDEGVDTQYF. The variable domain in full, completed from reference TRBV9 and TRBJ2-3, reads DSGVTQTPKHLITATGQRVTLRCSPRSGDLSVYWYQQSLDQGLQFLIQYYNGEERAKGNILERFSAQQFPDLHSELNLSSLELGDSALYFCASSVDEGVDTQYFGPGTRLTVL.

This chain links TRBV9 with TRBJ2-7, with TRBD2 as a possible D gene (6 bases). The germline V gene encodes CDR1 SGDLS and CDR2 YYNGEE. The CDR3 has 15 residues. V lost 0 bases and J lost 3, with 13 bases in between. In nucleotides, the CDR3 is TGTGCCAGCAGCGTAGGGGGGGTTACCGGCTACGAGCAGTACTTC. Its translation: CASSVGGVTGYEQYF. Complete variable domain (other parts from reference TRBV9 and TRBJ2-7): DSGVTQTPKHLITATGQRVTLRCSPRSGDLSVYWYQQSLDQGLQFLIQYYNGEERAKGNILERFSAQQFPDLHSELNLSSLELGDSALYFCASSVGGVTGYEQYFGPGTRLTVT.

The chain couples TRBV7-2 to TRBJ2-7; D perhaps matches TRBD1 (6 bases). V was shortened by 1 base and J by 3 bases, with 10 bases between the two germline ends. Germline CDR1 reads SGHTA; CDR2 reads FQGNSA. This CDR3 is 14 amino acids long. CDR3 sequence (DNA): TGTGCCAGCAGCTTAGGGGGGACACTCTACGAGCAGTACTTC. Translating it yields CASSLGGTLYEQYF.

The chain is built from TRBV11-2 and TRBJ1-4; D unresolved. V was clipped by 0 bases and J by 10 bases, with 6 bases between them. CDR3 length: 12 amino acids. Germline CDR1 reads SGHAT; CDR2 reads FQNNGV. For the CDR3, the DNA is TGTGCCAGCAGCTTAGAGGAGGGAAAACTGTTTTTT. Translation gives CASSLEEGKLFF.

This clone was picked up one time. V is TRBV11-2 and J is TRBJ2-1; D is ambiguous. Trimming cost V 0 bases and J 6 bases, with 6 bases left between them. Germline CDR1 SGHAT, CDR2 FQNNGV. The CDR3 loop spans 13 amino acids. The CDR3 sequence is CASSLEPGNEQFF. CDR3 DNA sequence: TGTGCCAGCAGCTTAGAACCCGGCAATGAGCAGTTCTTC.

This rearrangement joins TRBV30 to TRBJ2-7, with TRBD1 matching over 9 bases. CDR1 GTSNPN and CDR2 SVGIG come from the germline V gene (reference sequence). This CDR3 comprises 15 residues. V was pared by 0 bases and J by 5 bases, with 8 bases of the junction left unmatched. This chain's CDR3 is CAWSVKGQGKDEQYF. The CDR3 bases are TGTGCCTGGAGTGTAAAGGGACAGGGTAAGGACGAGCAGTACTTC.

This chain connects TRBV2 to TRBJ2-7, with TRBD2 as a possible D gene (6 bases). Germline CDR1 is SNHLY and CDR2 is FYNNEI. The CDR3 is made up of 13 amino acids. Trimming took 7 bases from V and 5 from J, leaving 15 bases between them. The CDR3 loop is CASKLAGGDEQYF. The CDR3 region has the DNA TGTGCCAGCAAACTAGCTGGAGGGGACGAGCAGTACTTC.

This sequence joins TRBV4-1 and TRBJ1-1; D gene ambiguous. CDR3 length equals 15 residues. The ends were cut back, 4 bases at V and 4 bases at J, with 16 bases in the middle. Per the germline V gene, CDR1 is MGHRA and CDR2 is YSYEKL. The CDR3 is CASSRSQRVGTEAFF. CDR3 nucleotides: TGCGCCAGCAGCCGATCTCAGCGGGTGGGCACTGAAGCTTTCTTT.